The 27 T cell receptor beta chains below come from one sample, sequenced in a study of blood T cell repertoires in COVID-19 (dated by TCRdb to 2019 to 2021). The library was made by the immunoSEQ multiplex PCR assay. The source is immuneACCESS, and TCRdb retained only in-frame sequences with V and J called. Part of the clones is not carried over; for the studies checked, unresolved V genes explain less than half of this, and the remainder is unexplained. This sample gives some 260,000 clones in total; approximately 88% of them show up just once. The ten largest clonotypes hold roughly 6.3% of the sample. The sequenced sample was peripheral blood. Receptors were obtained from a woman aged 25 to 39 with COVID-19, enrolled during active disease.

The chain joins TRBV15 to TRBJ1-1; a weak D match, TRBD1 (6 bases). The CDR3 spans 14 residues. The germline gives CDR1 LNHNV, CDR2 YYDKDF (reference sequence). Between the trimmed V and J ends, which lost 4 bases and 5 bases, there was a span of 14 bases. CDR3 in amino acids: CATSKQGRRTEAFF. The DNA for the CDR3 is TGTGCCACCAGCAAGCAGGGGCGGAGGACTGAAGCTTTCTTT.

The rearrangement uses TRBV28 and TRBJ1-5; 12 bases align to TRBD1. After removal of 1 base from V and 5 bases from J, the junction contained 6 bases not matched to a gene. The CDR3 totals 17 residues. Germline CDR1 is MDHEN and CDR2 is SYDVKM. CDR3 protein: CASSLYGGTGGDQPQHF. CDR3 coding DNA: TGTGCCAGCAGTTTATATGGTGGGACAGGGGGCGATCAGCCCCAGCATTTT.

J is TRBJ2-5 and V is TRBV5-4; 7 bases are a match to TRBD1. J gave up 4 bases and V 4 bases, and 19 bases lay outside the gene matches. The CDR3 consists of 18 residues. Germline CDR1 and CDR2: SGHNT and YYREEE (reference sequence). This CDR3 reads CASSRKTRTGYPPETQYF. The CDR3 DNA follows: TGTGCCAGCAGCCGTAAAACCCGGACAGGTTACCCCCCAGAGACCCAGTACTTC.

This clone has a handful of counts. The rearrangement links TRBV3-1 (or the pseudogene TRBV3-2) to TRBJ1-6; TRBD1 matches 9 bases. Germline trimming cut 2 bases from V and 3 bases from J; bases unmatched to any gene: 5. CDR1 is LGHDT and CDR2 is YNNKEL in the germline V gene (reference sequence). This CDR3 spans 17 amino acids. CDR3 sequence (DNA): TGTGCCAGCAGCCAACAGGACAGGGGTATCTATAATTCACCCCTCCACTTT. Its protein is CASSQQDRGIYNSPLHF.

The chain is built from TRBV7-9 and TRBJ2-7, with 7 bases fitting TRBD1. The CDR3 loop spans 14 amino acids. Germline loops: CDR1 SEHNR, CDR2 FQNEAQ (reference sequence). With V trimmed by 0 bases and J by 8 bases, 7 bases remained unmatched. Written as DNA, the CDR3 is TGTGCCAGCAGCTTAGCAGACAGGGAGTGGAAGCAGTACTTC. Its protein is CASSLADREWKQYF. Supplemented by reference TRBV7-9 and TRBJ2-7, the full variable domain reads DTGVSQNPRHKITKRGQNVTFRCDPISEHNRLYWYRQTLGQGPEFLTYFQNEAQLEKSRLLSDRFSAERPKGSFSTLEIQRTEQGDSAMYLCASSLADREWKQYFGPGTRLTVT.

Only one count was recorded for this clone. The chain is built from TRBV18 and TRBJ2-2; possibly TRBD2 for D (6 bases). The V end was cut by 2 bases, the J end by 5 bases, with 6 bases between. This CDR3 is built from 13 residues. Germline V lookup: CDR1 KGHSH, CDR2 LQKENI. CDR3 amino acids: CASSPGGTGELFF. The CDR3 bases are TGTGCCAGCTCACCAGGGGGGACCGGGGAGCTGTTTTTT.

This rearrangement joins TRBV11-3 to TRBJ2-5; D possibly corresponds to TRBD1 (5 bases). Germline-derived CDR1 and CDR2 are SGHNT and YENEEA. The V and J ends lost 5 bases and 7 bases respectively, with 14 bases between them. The CDR3 is made up of 13 amino acids. The CDR3 loop is CASSPGHGGTQYF. For the CDR3, the DNA is TGTGCCAGCAGCCCCGGACACGGTGGGACCCAGTACTTC.

The CDR3: CASSNSWGQGLSYEQYF. DNA for the CDR3: TGTGCCAGCAGCAACTCTTGGGGACAGGGGTTGTCCTACGAGCAGTACTTC. This chain uses TRBV21-1 with TRBJ2-7; TRBD1, the table's D call, lacks a check against the DNA. TRBV21-1 corresponds to a pseudogene. The CDR3 sequence is 17 residues long.

V usage is TRBV11-2 and J usage is TRBJ2-3, with 7 bases matching TRBD2. Germline values: CDR1 SGHAT, CDR2 FQNNGV. V dropped 8 bases and J dropped 1; count of bases not matched to a gene: 6. This CDR3 has 14 amino acids. The CDR3 DNA sequence: TGTGCCAGCTCTAGCGGAGGGGGCACAGATACGCAGTATTTT. It specifies CASSSGGGTDTQYF.

Comments on this clone: The junction differs from germline at one of its ends, possibly a read error. The V and J genes are TRBV7-7 and TRBJ2-1; 8 bases align to TRBD2. The V gene's germline CDR1 is SSHAT and CDR2 FNYEAQ (reference sequence). This CDR3 has 17 residues. CDR3 in amino acids: CASSLAISRGRWNEQFF. CDR3 bases: TGTGCTAGCAGCTTAGCGATCAGCCGCGGGAGGTGGAATGAGCAGTTCTTC.

V is TRBV5-1 and J is TRBJ2-1; unclear D gene. With 2 bases removed from V and 7 bases from J, the gap between germline ends came to 10 bases. Germline CDR1 is SGHRS and CDR2 is YFSETQ. This CDR3 comprises 13 residues. In nucleotides, the CDR3 is TGCGCCAGCAGCTTTCCCTCTAGGAATGAGCAGTTCTTC. This codes for CASSFPSRNEQFF.

The chain has TRBV7-9 and TRBJ2-1; 10 bases agree with TRBD2. Germline trimming cut 5 bases from V and 6 bases from J; bases unmatched to any gene: 1. Looked up from germline, CDR1 is SEHNR and CDR2 is FQNEAQ (reference sequence). The CDR3 spans 13 residues. CDR3: CASSPSGGNEQFF. As DNA, the CDR3 is TGTGCCAGCAGCCCTAGCGGGGGCAATGAGCAGTTCTTC. Full variable domain (rest looked up from reference TRBV7-9 and TRBJ2-1): DTGVSQNPRHKITKRGQNVTFRCDPISEHNRLYWYRQTLGQGPEFLTYFQNEAQLEKSRLLSDRFSAERPKGSFSTLEIQRTEQGDSAMYLCASSPSGGNEQFFGPGTRLTVL.

The chain is built from TRBV7-9 and TRBJ2-3, with 9 bases lining up with TRBD1. Germline values: CDR1 SEHNR, CDR2 FQNEAQ (reference sequence). The CDR3 extends over 14 amino acids. Trimming cost V 4 bases and J 5 bases; bases outside gene matches: 4. The CDR3 reads CASSSTGQGDTQYF. The CDR3 DNA is TGTGCCAGCAGCTCCACGGGACAGGGAGATACGCAGTATTTT.

The rearrangement joins TRBV5-4 to TRBJ2-3; TRBD1 matches at 8 bases. CDR3 length equals 16 residues. Unmatched junction bases numbered 6, after V lost 2 bases and J lost 1 base. Looked up from germline, CDR1 is SGHNT and CDR2 is YYREEE (reference sequence). The CDR3 reads CASSFTLGQGTDTQYF. DNA for the CDR3: TGTGCCAGCAGCTTCACGCTGGGACAGGGCACAGATACGCAGTATTTT.

The rearrangement links TRBV4-3 to TRBJ1-2, with D hard to call. Trimming took off 1 base at V and 4 bases at J, with 7 bases between the two ends. CDR3 length: 13 amino acids. CDR1 and CDR2 (germline): LGHNA, YSLEER. The CDR3 DNA reads TGCGCCAGCAGCCAAGCGGTACTCTATGGCTACACCTTC. This codes for CASSQAVLYGYTF.

V and J are TRBV10-2 and TRBJ2-1, with D hard to call. Germline V gene lookup returns CDR1 WSHSY and CDR2 SAAADI. The CDR3 is 11 residues long. Deletions cut 3 bases from V and 9 bases from J, with 6 bases between. The CDR3 coding sequence is TGCGCCAGCAGTGAACTCTTTGAGCAGTTCTTC. Protein product: CASSELFEQFF.

The chain joins TRBV2 to TRBJ2-2, with D possibly being TRBD2 (5 bases). This CDR3 has 15 residues. Germline V lookup: CDR1 SNHLY, CDR2 FYNNEI. V shed 0 bases and J shed 5 bases, with 10 bases lying between them. The CDR3 sequence: CASSEAGAVTGELFF. CDR3 DNA: TGTGCCAGCAGTGAAGCGGGAGCTGTGACCGGGGAGCTGTTTTTT.

This clone has just a few counts. The chain has TRBV28 and TRBJ1-2; 7 nucleotides line up with TRBD1. Germline lookup yields CDR1 MDHEN and CDR2 SYDVKM. This CDR3 spans 13 amino acids. Trimming took 7 bases from V and 4 from J; bases not matched to a gene: 6. The CDR3 coding sequence is TGTGCCAGCAACGACAGGGCTCGCTATGGCTACACCTTC. Translating gives CASNDRARYGYTF.

V and J are TRBV19 and TRBJ1-1, with D hard to call. Germline lookup yields CDR1 LNHDA and CDR2 SQIVND (reference sequence). Trimming took off 10 bases at V and 1 base at J, with 10 bases between the two ends. The CDR3 extends over 12 amino acids. The CDR3 nucleotides read TGTGCCACCACCCGGGAGAACACTGAAGCTTTCTTT. Amino acid sequence: CATTRENTEAFF.

This clone appeared once. Written as DNA, the CDR3 is TGTGCCAGCAGCGGGACTAGCGGCTACAATGAGCAGTTCTTC. Its protein is CASSGTSGYNEQFF. The chain couples TRBV3-1 (or the pseudogene TRBV3-2) to TRBJ2-1; 11 nucleotides match TRBD2. V gave up 5 bases and J gave up 3 bases; unmatched junction bases: 0. The CDR3 contains 14 residues. Per germline, CDR1 LGHDT and CDR2 YNNKEL (reference sequence).

The chain employs TRBV4-3 and TRBJ1-2; TRBD1 is a possible D gene (5 bases). Deletions cut 4 bases from V and 7 bases from J, with 13 bases between. The CDR3 contains 13 residues. Germline assignment: CDR1 LGHNA and CDR2 YSLEER. The chain's CDR3 is CASSLELRAGYTF. In DNA form, the CDR3 reads TGCGCCAGCAGCCTGGAACTCAGGGCTGGCTACACCTTC.

The gene calls are TRBV27 and TRBJ1-6; D unresolved. The germline gives CDR1 MNHEY, CDR2 SMNVEV (reference sequence). The CDR3 spans 12 residues. The V end was cut by 6 bases, the J end by 7 bases, with 7 bases between. The CDR3 loop reads CASREGNSPLHF. CDR3 nucleotide sequence: TGTGCCAGCAGGGAGGGAAATTCACCCCTCCACTTT.

J is TRBJ2-3 and V is TRBV5-1; 8 bases match TRBD2. This CDR3 has 15 residues. V lost 0 bases to trimming and J lost 4 bases; unmatched junction nucleotides: 4. The germline gives CDR1 SGHRS, CDR2 YFSETQ. CDR3 loop: CASSLEAGAPDTQYF. Written as DNA, the CDR3 is TGCGCCAGCAGCTTGGAAGCGGGGGCCCCAGATACGCAGTATTTT.

This clone was observed once. The V call is TRBV7-8, the J call TRBJ1-5, with TRBD1 matching 8 bases. The CDR3 has 15 residues. Unmatched junction bases numbered 5, after V lost 3 bases and J lost 4 bases. The germline gives CDR1 SGHVS, CDR2 FQNEAQ. This CDR3 reads CASSFDRGLNQPQHF. CDR3 nucleotide sequence: TGTGCCAGCAGCTTCGACAGGGGTTTGAATCAGCCCCAGCATTTT.

The V call is TRBV4-2, the J call TRBJ2-1, with 7 bases matching TRBD2. Germline trimming cut 5 bases from V and 2 bases from J; bases unmatched to any gene: 6. In germline, CDR1 is LGHNA, CDR2 YNFKEQ. The CDR3 extends over 15 amino acids. CDR3 nucleotides: TGTGCCAGCAGCACCACGCGGGGGACCTACAATGAGCAGTTCTTC. Translating it yields CASSTTRGTYNEQFF.

The chain carries TRBV6-5 and TRBJ1-4; D may be TRBD1 (6 bases). This CDR3 is 14 amino acids long. The V gene lost 2 bases and the J gene lost 8 bases, with 12 bases spanning the gap. Germline V CDR1 and CDR2: MNHEY, SVGAGI. In nucleotides, the CDR3 is TGTGCCAGCAGTTACGACAGGTCGTGGGAAAAACTGTTTTTT. It translates to CASSYDRSWEKLFF.

The V gene is TRBV10-3, the J gene TRBJ2-3; 7 positions agree with TRBD1. The ends lost 3 bases at V and 2 bases at J; junction bases unmatched: 2. This CDR3 contains 14 residues. CDR1 and CDR2 from the germline V gene are ENHRY and SYGVKD. For the CDR3, the DNA is TGTGCCATCAGTGAAGGGACAGTCACAGATACGCAGTATTTT. Encoded protein: CAISEGTVTDTQYF.